This record looks at one T cell receptor beta chain sequence and its context. These data come from a study of cytomegalovirus exposure and HLA in healthy donors. Study-level information: Later, an analysis reported that the 130 or so validation repertoires had used the same platform as the roughly 680 first-cohort repertoires.

Trimming at V came to 7 bases and at J to 1 base, leaving 6 bases not matched to a gene. CDR3 length: 14 residues. The germline V gene has CDR1 MNHEY and CDR2 SVGAGI. Assay: immunoSEQ multiplex PCR; the TCRdb copy retains only in-frame clones and omits some. The profile shows 50,000 or so clones, approximately 95% of them singletons. This clonotype was obtained from a young woman in good health and CMV-seropositive. Sequenced sample: PBMCs. This sequence joins TRBV6-5 and TRBJ1-1, with 7 bases aligning to TRBD1. CDR3 region: CASKLQGTNTEAFF. The CDR3 nucleotides are TGTGCCAGCAAACTACAGGGGACGAACACTGAAGCTTTCTTT.